This TCR beta chain is from a study of T cells in Graves' hyperthyroidism and ophthalmopathy. Amplification of TCR beta CDR3 regions used RNA as the template. The HTBI set primed first-round TCR CDR3 RT-PCR. Using its own MiXCR run on the multiplex PCR reads, TCRdb lists one record per CDR3 protein. Of 540,000 or so distinct CDR3 sequences listed, 15% to 19% were seen once; the top ten hold about 7%. This clonotype was found a few times. There are 15 residues in the CDR3. Germline V gene lookup returns CDR1 SGHKS and CDR2 YYEKEE (reference sequence). J lost 2 bases, V lost 2 bases, and 5 bases had no gene match. Any patient presenting with uncontrolled infection, other autoimmune disease, pregnancy or lactation was left out.

This clonotype was sampled from a woman aged 25 to 39 with Graves' hyperthyroidism. The chain employs TRBV5-5 and TRBJ2-7, with 9 bases lining up with TRBD1. Sequencing was carried out using blood. In DNA form, the CDR3 reads TGTGCCAGCAGCTTCTCGGGACAGGGACCCTACGAGCAGTACTTC. Encoded protein: CASSFSGQGPYEQYF.